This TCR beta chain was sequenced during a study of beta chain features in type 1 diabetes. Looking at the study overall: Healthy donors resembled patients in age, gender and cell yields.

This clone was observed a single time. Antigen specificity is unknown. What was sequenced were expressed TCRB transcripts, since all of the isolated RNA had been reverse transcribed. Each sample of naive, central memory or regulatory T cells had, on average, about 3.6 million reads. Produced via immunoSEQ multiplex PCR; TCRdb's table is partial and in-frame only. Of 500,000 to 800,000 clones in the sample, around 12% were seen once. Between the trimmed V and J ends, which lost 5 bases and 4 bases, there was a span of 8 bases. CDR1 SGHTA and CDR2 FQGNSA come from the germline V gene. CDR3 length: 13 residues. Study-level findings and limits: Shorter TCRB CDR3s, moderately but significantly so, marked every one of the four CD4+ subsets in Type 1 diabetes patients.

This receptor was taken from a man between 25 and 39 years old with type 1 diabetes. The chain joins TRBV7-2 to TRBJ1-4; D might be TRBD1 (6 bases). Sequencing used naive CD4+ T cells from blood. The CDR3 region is CASSGQFNEKLFF. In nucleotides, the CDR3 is TGTGCCAGCAGCGGACAGTTTAATGAAAAACTGTTTTTT.